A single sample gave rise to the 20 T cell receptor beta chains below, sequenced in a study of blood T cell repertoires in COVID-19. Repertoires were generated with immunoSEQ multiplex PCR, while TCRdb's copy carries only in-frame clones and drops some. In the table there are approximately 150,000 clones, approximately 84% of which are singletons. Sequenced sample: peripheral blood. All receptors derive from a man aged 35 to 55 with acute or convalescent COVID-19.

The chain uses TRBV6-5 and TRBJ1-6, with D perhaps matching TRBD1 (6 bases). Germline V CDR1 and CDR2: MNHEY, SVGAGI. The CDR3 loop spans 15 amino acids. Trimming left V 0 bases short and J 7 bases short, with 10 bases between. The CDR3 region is CASSYSQGTNSPLHF. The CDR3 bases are TGTGCCAGCAGTTACTCGCAGGGGACGAATTCACCCCTCCACTTT.

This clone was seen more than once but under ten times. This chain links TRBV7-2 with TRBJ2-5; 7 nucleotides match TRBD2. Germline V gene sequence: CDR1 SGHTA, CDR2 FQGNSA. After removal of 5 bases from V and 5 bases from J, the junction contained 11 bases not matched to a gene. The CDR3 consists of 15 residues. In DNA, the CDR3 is TGTGCCAGCAGCCCCAGTTCGGCGGGGGTCGAGACCCAGTACTTC. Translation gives CASSPSSAGVETQYF.

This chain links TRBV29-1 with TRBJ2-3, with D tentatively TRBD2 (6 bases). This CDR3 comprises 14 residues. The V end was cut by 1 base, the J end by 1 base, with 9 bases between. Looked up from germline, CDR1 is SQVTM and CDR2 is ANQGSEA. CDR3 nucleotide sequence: TGCAGCGTTGAAGCGGGCGGGGGCACAGATACGCAGTATTTT. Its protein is CSVEAGGGTDTQYF.

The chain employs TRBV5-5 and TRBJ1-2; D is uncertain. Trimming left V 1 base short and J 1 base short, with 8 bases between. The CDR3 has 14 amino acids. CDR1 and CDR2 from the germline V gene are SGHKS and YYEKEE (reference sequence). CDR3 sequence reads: CASSLTPDNYGYTF. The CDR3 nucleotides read TGTGCCAGCAGCTTGACCCCAGATAACTATGGCTACACCTTC.

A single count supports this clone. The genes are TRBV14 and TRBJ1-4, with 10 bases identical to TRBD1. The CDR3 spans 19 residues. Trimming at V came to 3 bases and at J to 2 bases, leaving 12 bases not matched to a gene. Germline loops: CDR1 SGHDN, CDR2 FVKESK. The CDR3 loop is CASSQTGTGAQRTNEKLFF. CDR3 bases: TGTGCCAGCAGCCAGACCGGGACAGGGGCCCAGAGGACTAATGAAAAACTGTTTTTT.

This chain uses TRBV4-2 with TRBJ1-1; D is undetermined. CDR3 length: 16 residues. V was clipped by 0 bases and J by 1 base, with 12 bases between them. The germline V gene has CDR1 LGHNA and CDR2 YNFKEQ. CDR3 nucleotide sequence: TGTGCCAGCAGCCAAGAGATCGGACTCTCGAACACTGAAGCTTTCTTT. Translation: CASSQEIGLSNTEAFF.

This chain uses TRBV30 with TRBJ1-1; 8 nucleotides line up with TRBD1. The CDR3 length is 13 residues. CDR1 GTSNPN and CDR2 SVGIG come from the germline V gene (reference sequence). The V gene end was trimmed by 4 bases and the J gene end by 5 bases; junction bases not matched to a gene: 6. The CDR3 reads CAWNQGAGTEAFF. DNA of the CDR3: TGTGCCTGGAACCAGGGGGCGGGAACTGAAGCTTTCTTT.

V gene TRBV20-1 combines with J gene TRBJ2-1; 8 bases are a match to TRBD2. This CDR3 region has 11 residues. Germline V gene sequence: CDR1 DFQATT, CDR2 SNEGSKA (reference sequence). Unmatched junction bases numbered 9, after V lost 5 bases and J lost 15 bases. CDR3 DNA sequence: TGCAGTGCTTGGGGACTAGGGGTCCTGTTCTTC. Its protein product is CSAWGLGVLFF.

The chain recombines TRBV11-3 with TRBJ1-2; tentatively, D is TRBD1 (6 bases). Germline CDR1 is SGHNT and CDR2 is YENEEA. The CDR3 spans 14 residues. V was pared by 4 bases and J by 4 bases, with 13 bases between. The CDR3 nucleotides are TGTGCCAGCAGCTGGGGGCCGTTACCCTATGGCTACACCTTC. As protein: CASSWGPLPYGYTF.

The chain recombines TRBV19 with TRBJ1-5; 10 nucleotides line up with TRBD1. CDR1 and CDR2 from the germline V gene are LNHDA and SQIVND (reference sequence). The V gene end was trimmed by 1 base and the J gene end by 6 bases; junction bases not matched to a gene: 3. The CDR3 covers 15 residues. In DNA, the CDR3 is TGTGCCAGTAGTATAGGACAGGGGGCCCTTCAGCCCCAGCATTTT. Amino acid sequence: CASSIGQGALQPQHF.

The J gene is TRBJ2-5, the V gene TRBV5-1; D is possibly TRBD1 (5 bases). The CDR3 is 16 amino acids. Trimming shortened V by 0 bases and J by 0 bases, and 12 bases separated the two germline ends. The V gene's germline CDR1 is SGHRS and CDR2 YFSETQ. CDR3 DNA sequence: TGCGCCAGCAGCTTGGTCCCCGACAGCTACCAAGAGACCCAGTACTTC. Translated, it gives CASSLVPDSYQETQYF.

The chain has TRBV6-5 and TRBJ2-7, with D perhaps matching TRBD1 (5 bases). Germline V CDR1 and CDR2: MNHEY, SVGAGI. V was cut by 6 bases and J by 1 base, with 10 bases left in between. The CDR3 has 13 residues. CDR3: CASRAGPSYEQYF. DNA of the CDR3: TGTGCCAGCAGGGCAGGGCCATCCTACGAGCAGTACTTC.

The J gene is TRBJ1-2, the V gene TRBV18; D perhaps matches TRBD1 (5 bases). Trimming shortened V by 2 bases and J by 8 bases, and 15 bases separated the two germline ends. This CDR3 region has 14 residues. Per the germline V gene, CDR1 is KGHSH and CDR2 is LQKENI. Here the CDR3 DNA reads TGTGCCAGCTCACCAGACAGATCCCGTGGCGGCTACACCTTC. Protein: CASSPDRSRGGYTF.

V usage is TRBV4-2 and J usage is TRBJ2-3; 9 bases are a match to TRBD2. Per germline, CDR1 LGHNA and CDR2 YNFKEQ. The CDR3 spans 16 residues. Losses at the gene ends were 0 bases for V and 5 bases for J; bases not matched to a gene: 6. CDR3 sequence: CASSQEARGGKDTQYF. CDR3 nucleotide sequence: TGTGCCAGCAGCCAAGAAGCGCGGGGGGGCAAAGATACGCAGTATTTT.

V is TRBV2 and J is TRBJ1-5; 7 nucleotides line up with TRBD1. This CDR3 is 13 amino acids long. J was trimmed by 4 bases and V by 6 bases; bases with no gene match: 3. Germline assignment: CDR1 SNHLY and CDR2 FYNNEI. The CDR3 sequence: CASSPGGNQPQHF. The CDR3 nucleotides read TGTGCCAGCAGCCCAGGGGGAAATCAGCCCCAGCATTTT.

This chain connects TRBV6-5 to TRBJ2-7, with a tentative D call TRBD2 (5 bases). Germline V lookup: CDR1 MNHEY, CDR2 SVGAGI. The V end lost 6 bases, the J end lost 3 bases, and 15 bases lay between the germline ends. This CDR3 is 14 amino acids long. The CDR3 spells CASSPADGNYEQYF. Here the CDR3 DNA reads TGTGCCAGCAGCCCAGCGGACGGGAACTACGAGCAGTACTTC.

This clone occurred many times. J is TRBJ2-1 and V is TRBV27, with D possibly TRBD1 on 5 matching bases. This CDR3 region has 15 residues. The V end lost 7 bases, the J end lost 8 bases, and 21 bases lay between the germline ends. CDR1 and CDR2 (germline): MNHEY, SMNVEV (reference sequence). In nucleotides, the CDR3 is TGTGCCAGCACTTTCGGATGGGGCCGCTCTTATGAGCAGTTCTTC. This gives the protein CASTFGWGRSYEQFF.

CDR3 region: CASSPNAASSEQYF. The CDR3 DNA sequence: TGCGCCAGCAGCCCCAACGCAGCTAGCTCCGAGCAGTACTTC. The rearrangement joins TRBV5-1 to TRBJ2-7, with D maybe TRBD2 (5 bases). Germline loops: CDR1 SGHRS, CDR2 YFSETQ. The CDR3 loop spans 14 amino acids. Trimming left V 4 bases short and J 6 bases short, with 17 bases between.

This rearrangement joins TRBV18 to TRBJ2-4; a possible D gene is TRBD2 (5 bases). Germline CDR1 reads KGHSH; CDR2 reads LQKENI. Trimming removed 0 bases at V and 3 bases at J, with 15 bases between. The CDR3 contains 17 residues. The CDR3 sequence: CASSPPKRPGGKNIQYF. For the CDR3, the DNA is TGTGCCAGCTCACCACCGAAACGTCCCGGAGGCAAAAACATTCAGTACTTC.

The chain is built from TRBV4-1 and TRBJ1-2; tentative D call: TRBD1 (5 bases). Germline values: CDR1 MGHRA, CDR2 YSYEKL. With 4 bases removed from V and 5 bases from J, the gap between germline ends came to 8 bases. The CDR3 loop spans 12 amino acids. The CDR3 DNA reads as TGCGCCAGCAGCCCGCAGGGTTATGGCTACACCTTC. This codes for CASSPQGYGYTF.